These 22 T cell receptor beta chains were sequenced from one sample in a study of control samples from healthy donors and cancer patients. Data came from immunoSEQ multiplex PCR; TCRdb stores just in-frame clones and leaves some out. Here the sample spans about 150,000 clones, about 93% being singletons. The sample taken for sequencing was blood. The receptors were sampled from a woman in her 30s in good health.

The chain links TRBV19 to TRBJ1-6; possible D gene TRBD1, 6 bases. CDR1 is LNHDA and CDR2 is SQIVND in the germline V gene (reference sequence). Trimming removed 2 bases from V and 8 bases from J, with 10 bases in between. CDR3 length equals 14 residues. CDR3 sequence reads: CASSILGADSPLHF. In nucleotides, the CDR3 is TGTGCCAGTAGTATATTGGGGGCGGATTCACCCCTCCACTTT.

The V call is TRBV7-6, the J call TRBJ2-5; the D gene is possibly TRBD2 (6 bases). Per the germline V gene, CDR1 is SGHVS and CDR2 is FNYEAQ. CDR3 length: 14 amino acids. Trimming cost V 5 bases and J 3 bases, with 13 bases left between them. The DNA for the CDR3 is TGTGCCAGCAGCGTTAGCGGAGGGAAAGAGACCCAGTACTTC. Translating it yields CASSVSGGKETQYF.

The rearrangement uses TRBV30 and TRBJ2-3, with D perhaps matching TRBD1 (7 bases). CDR3 size: 14 residues. V shed 7 bases and J shed 0 bases, with 14 bases lying between them. Germline assignment: CDR1 GTSNPN and CDR2 SVGIG (reference sequence). CDR3 in amino acids: CASQGEESTDTQYF. In nucleotides, the CDR3 is TGTGCCTCCCAGGGGGAGGAGAGCACAGATACGCAGTATTTT.

The chain joins TRBV27 to TRBJ1-3, with 7 bases lining up with TRBD1. The CDR3 loop spans 14 amino acids. V was clipped by 6 bases and J by 3 bases; unmatched bases: 5. CDR1 MNHEY and CDR2 SMNVEV come from the germline V gene (reference sequence). The CDR3 bases are TGTGCCAGCAGATCACAGGGGAGTGGAAACACCATATATTTT. This gives the protein CASRSQGSGNTIYF.

In nucleotides, the CDR3 is TGTGCCTGGAGCCCCTTAGTGATCGAAAACATTCAGTACTTC. It yields the protein CAWSPLVIENIQYF. V is TRBV30 and J is TRBJ2-4; D is unresolved. The germline V gene encodes CDR1 GTSNPN and CDR2 SVGIG (reference sequence). The CDR3 runs 14 residues. V gave up 3 bases and J gave up 5 bases, with 14 bases separating them.

The chain employs TRBV6-5 and TRBJ2-7; D remains ambiguous. CDR3 length equals 14 residues. Germline V CDR1 and CDR2: MNHEY, SVGAGI. V lost 7 bases and J lost 2, with 15 bases in between. CDR3 sequence: CASTTGLGPYEQYF. CDR3 in DNA: TGTGCCAGCACAACGGGTCTCGGGCCCTACGAGCAGTACTTC.

This chain uses TRBV7-2 with TRBJ2-5; no firm D call. The CDR3 contains 11 residues. In germline, CDR1 is SGHTA, CDR2 FQGNSA. V was trimmed by 0 bases and J by 4 bases, leaving 0 bases between them. This CDR3 is CASSLAETQYF. CDR3 coding DNA: TGTGCCAGCAGCTTAGCAGAGACCCAGTACTTC.

Comments on this clone: The sample has other DNA sequences that encode this CDR3 too. V and J are TRBV12-3 or TRBV12-4 and TRBJ2-5, with TRBD2 matching 7 bases. V shed 5 bases, J shed 5 bases, and the junction held 2 bases outside the gene matches. The CDR3 consists of 12 residues. CDR3 sequence (DNA): TGTGCCAGCAGTAGAGCGGGGGAGACCCAGTACTTC. The encoded protein is CASSRAGETQYF.

The CDR3 sequence: CASSLDGGQPQHF. CDR3 DNA: TGTGCCAGCAGTTTAGACGGTGGTCAGCCCCAGCATTTT. The rearrangement uses TRBV28 and TRBJ1-5; D is undetermined. V was trimmed by 2 bases and J by 6 bases, leaving 8 bases between them. Germline CDR1 reads MDHEN; CDR2 reads SYDVKM. CDR3 length: 13 residues. Drawing the rest from reference TRBV28 and TRBJ1-5, the complete variable domain is DVKVTQSSRYLVKRTGEKVFLECVQDMDHENMFWYRQDPGLGLRLIYFSYDVKMKEKGDIPEGYSVSREKKERFSLILESASTNQTSMYLCASSLDGGQPQHFGDGTRLSIL.

The chain uses TRBV10-1 and TRBJ2-5; D tentatively reads TRBD1 or TRBD2 (6 bases each). CDR3 length: 13 amino acids. Trimming removed 2 bases from V and 5 bases from J, with 9 bases in between. CDR1 is WNHNN, CDR2 SYGVQD, per germline (reference sequence). CDR3 bases: TGCGCCAGCAGTGAGGGGGGGCGGGAGACCCAGTACTTC. This translates into CASSEGGRETQYF.

This rearrangement joins TRBV2 to TRBJ2-4; 11 bases match TRBD2. This CDR3 spans 16 amino acids. In germline, CDR1 is SNHLY, CDR2 FYNNEI. V lost 2 bases to trimming and J lost 6 bases; unmatched junction nucleotides: 6. The DNA of the CDR3 is TGTGCCAGCAGTGAAACTAGCGGGGGATCGGGAAACATTCAGTACTTC. Translating it yields CASSETSGGSGNIQYF.

The V and J genes are TRBV5-1 and TRBJ1-2; TRBD1 agrees at 9 bases. The trim removed 1 base at V and 2 bases at J, leaving 6 bases unmatched. There are 16 residues in the CDR3. Germline-derived CDR1 and CDR2 are SGHRS and YFSETQ. In nucleotides, the CDR3 is TGCGCCAGCAGCTTGCACACCGGGACAGGGAACTATGGCTACACCTTC. It is translated as CASSLHTGTGNYGYTF.

The chain carries TRBV2 and TRBJ2-5; D unresolved. From germline, CDR1 is SNHLY and CDR2 FYNNEI. Trimming took 7 bases from V and 2 from J, leaving 14 bases between them. The CDR3 totals 14 residues. The CDR3 nucleotides read TGTGCCAGCACTGAGAGCACTACTCAAGAGACCCAGTACTTC. Translating gives CASTESTTQETQYF. The full variable domain, rest sourced from reference TRBV2 and TRBJ2-5, is EPEVTQTPSHQVTQMGQEVILRCVPISNHLYFYWYRQILGQKVEFLVSFYNNEISEKSEIFDDQFSVERPDGSNFTLKIRSTKLEDSAMYFCASTESTTQETQYFGPGTRLLVL.

This sequence joins TRBV7-2 and TRBJ2-2; unclear D gene. Germline lookup yields CDR1 SGHTA and CDR2 FQGNSA. The CDR3 extends over 14 amino acids. V gave up 1 base and J gave up 3 bases, with 6 bases separating them. The CDR3 region has the DNA TGTGCCAGCAGCTTAGTTTGGGACACCGGGGAGCTGTTTTTT. It translates to CASSLVWDTGELFF.

J is TRBJ2-2 and V is TRBV27, with TRBD1 identical over 8 bases. V shed 6 bases, J shed 6 bases, and the junction held 6 bases outside the gene matches. This CDR3 is built from 14 residues. The germline V gene has CDR1 MNHEY and CDR2 SMNVEV (reference sequence). DNA of the CDR3: TGTGCCAGCAGACGACAGGGGTGGGCCGGGGAGCTGTTTTTT. Its translation is CASRRQGWAGELFF.

V and J are TRBV6-1 and TRBJ2-7; tentative D call: TRBD2 (6 bases). Germline V CDR1 and CDR2: MNHNS, SASEGT. The CDR3 loop spans 14 amino acids. Trimming cost V 3 bases and J 5 bases, with 14 bases left between them. CDR3 nucleotide sequence: TGTGCCAGCAGTGATTGGGGGGAGAGCGACGAGCAGTACTTC. It translates to CASSDWGESDEQYF.

This chain connects TRBV4-1 to TRBJ2-7, with a possible D match to TRBD2 (5 bases). Trimming stripped 8 bases from V and 1 base from J, with 12 bases between. The CDR3 covers 13 residues. Germline values: CDR1 MGHRA, CDR2 YSYEKL. CDR3 DNA sequence: TGCGCCAGCGTCGGAACGGGGTCCTACGAGCAGTACTTC. Protein sequence: CASVGTGSYEQYF.

The count of this clone is one. This rearrangement joins TRBV9 to TRBJ2-7; D is possibly TRBD1 (6 bases). Trimming pared 2 bases from V and 4 bases from J, leaving 22 bases between. The CDR3 runs 17 residues. The germline gives CDR1 SGDLS, CDR2 YYNGEE. In nucleotides, the CDR3 is TGTGCCAGCAGCGTGGTGTCTTTGCTGGACAGAAGATACGAGCAGTACTTC. Amino acid sequence: CASSVVSLLDRRYEQYF. Based on the CDR3 plus reference TRBV9 and TRBJ2-7, the full variable domain is DSGVTQTPKHLITATGQRVTLRCSPRSGDLSVYWYQQSLDQGLQFLIQYYNGEERAKGNILERFSAQQFPDLHSELNLSSLELGDSALYFCASSVVSLLDRRYEQYFGPGTRLTVT.

The rearrangement links TRBV28 to TRBJ2-7; 8 bases are shared with TRBD1. CDR1 and CDR2 from the germline V gene are MDHEN and SYDVKM. The CDR3 sequence is 15 residues long. V was clipped by 6 bases and J by 2 bases; unmatched bases: 9. This CDR3 reads CASRAQLTGAYEQYF. DNA for the CDR3: TGTGCCAGCAGGGCTCAGTTGACAGGGGCCTACGAGCAGTACTTC.

In this sample, this clone turned up once. V usage is TRBV7-3 and J usage is TRBJ2-3; D uncertain. The length of the CDR3 is 12 residues. V was cut by 2 bases and J by 5 bases, with 5 bases left in between. Germline CDR1 SGHTA, CDR2 FQGTGA. The CDR3, as DNA: TGTGCCAGCAGCTTATTCGGAGATACGCAGTATTTT. Its protein product is CASSLFGDTQYF.

The chain joins TRBV18 to TRBJ2-5; 7 bases fit TRBD2. Trimming at V came to 3 bases and at J to 5 bases, leaving 3 bases not matched to a gene. Germline V gene lookup returns CDR1 KGHSH and CDR2 LQKENI. CDR3 length equals 13 residues. The CDR3 is CASSPFGRETQYF. The CDR3 coding sequence is TGTGCCAGCTCACCCTTCGGGAGGGAGACCCAGTACTTC. Together with reference TRBV18 and TRBJ2-5, the CDR3 gives the full variable domain: NAGVMQNPRHLVRRRGQEARLRCSPMKGHSHVYWYRQLPEEGLKFMVYLQKENIIDESGMPKERFSAEFPKEGPSILRIQQVVRGDSAAYFCASSPFGRETQYFGPGTRLLVL.

V usage is TRBV19 and J usage is TRBJ1-5; a possible D gene is TRBD1 (6 bases). The germline gives CDR1 LNHDA, CDR2 SQIVND (reference sequence). This CDR3 region has 13 residues. With 8 bases removed from V and 8 bases from J, the gap between germline ends came to 16 bases. The CDR3 region has the DNA TGTGCCAGTGGGGGACGGTACAGGGAGCCCCAGCATTTT. Translation gives CASGGRYREPQHF.